This T cell receptor (beta chain) was profiled in a study of T cells in localized non-small cell lung cancer. TCRdb's copy holds only in-frame clones and misses some; the assay was immunoSEQ multiplex PCR. The sample has about 4,800 clones, under 30% seen once. The CDR3 contains 16 residues. V gene TRBV7-5 combines with J gene TRBJ2-7; the table's D call, TRBD2, was not checked against the DNA. TRBV7-5 is labeled a pseudogene. This receptor was obtained from a man between 40 and 70 years old with stage II lung adenocarcinoma. This sample comprised lung tumor tissue, obtained before any cancer treatment. For the CDR3, the DNA is TGTGCCAGCAGCCAGTTAGCGGGAGCGAGGGGTAGCGAGCAGTACTTC. It codes for CASSQLAGARGSEQYF.